This T cell receptor beta chain was captured by sequencing in a study of blood T cell repertoires in COVID-19. Clones were read by immunoSEQ multiplex PCR, and TCRdb kept only the in-frame ones, dropping some. Of 200,000 or so clones listed, roughly four fifths are singletons. Germline CDR1 is SGHNT and CDR2 is YYREEE (reference sequence). The CDR3 runs 11 residues. V was pared by 3 bases and J by 13 bases, with 13 bases between. Categorization into cohorts depended on clinical history that participants reported. The sequence was collected from a middle-aged man who had recovered from COVID-19. Sequences were obtained from PBMCs or T cells enriched from blood (not recorded which). This rearrangement joins TRBV5-4 to TRBJ1-1; D is uncertain. CDR3 amino acids: CASSWEGSVFF. DNA for the CDR3: TGTGCCAGCAGCTGGGAGGGTTCTGTTTTCTTT.